What follows is one TCR beta chain and its context. Its specificity is unknown. One end of the junction varies from germline; a read error may be responsible. This entry is derived from a study of graft-versus-host responses after intestinal transplantation. Study information: Multivisceral, liver-intestinal, or isolated intestinal transplants were received by the recipients. Anti-thymocyte globulin served as induction for all recipients, who then took tacrolimus and steroids for about three years. Study-level points and caveats: The recipient marrow held GvH clones, and some of them showed up first in ileum or blood. High graft-versus-host to host-versus-graft T cell clonal ratios marked allografts of patients with graft-donor macrochimerism.

Sequenced by immunoSEQ multiplex PCR; TCRdb stores in-frame clones only, minus some. The sample gives about 13,000 clones, around 70% of which show up once; roughly 7.2% is in the top ten. Tissue processing of the graft released intraepithelial and lamina propria lymphocytes from it. Per germline, CDR1 MNHNY and CDR2 SVGAGI (reference sequence). The CDR3 consists of 13 residues. V is TRBV6-6 and J is TRBJ1-4, with D possibly matching TRBD1 (6 bases). The sequences come from ileum tissue, collected 16 days after intestinal transplant. This clonotype originated in a human patient who received an intestinal transplant, so some T cells may come from the graft donor. CDR3 amino acids: CSTGRSDRQKLFF. CDR3 DNA: TGCTCCACGGGACGCAGCGACAGGCAAAAACTGTTTTTT.